A selection of T cell receptor beta chains follows, all from one sample in a study of cytomegalovirus exposure and HLA in healthy donors. Repertoires were generated with immunoSEQ multiplex PCR, while TCRdb's copy carries only in-frame clones and drops some. Of 100,000 or so clones listed, about 70% are singletons. Material: PBMCs. The receptors come from a woman between 35 and 50 years old in good health and CMV-seronegative. The CDR3 runs from the conserved cysteine through the conserved F or W.

V gene: TRBV5-1; J gene: TRBJ1-2; CDR3 protein: CASSLDGQGPANYGYTF
V gene: TRBV6-5; J gene: TRBJ1-6; CDR3 protein: CASSYSMGQGSPPHF
V gene: TRBV11-2; J gene: TRBJ2-5; CDR3 protein: CASSLAKGQGESETQYF
V gene: TRBV6-5; J gene: TRBJ1-4; CDR3 protein: CASRKIRAPNEKLFF
V gene: TRBV11-2; J gene: TRBJ2-3; CDR3 protein: CASSRNLAGGTDTQYF
V gene: TRBV15; J gene: TRBJ2-7; CDR3 protein: CATSREPRSSHEQYF
V gene: TRBV27; J gene: TRBJ1-1; CDR3 protein: CASRWDRNTEAFF
V gene: TRBV7-3; J gene: TRBJ1-4; CDR3 protein: CASSLTGQGSEKLFF
V gene: TRBV28; J gene: TRBJ2-1; CDR3 protein: CASTGAGRGEQFF
V gene: TRBV19; J gene: TRBJ1-4; CDR3 protein: CASSYQGRANEKLFF
V gene: TRBV6-5; J gene: TRBJ2-5; CDR3 protein: CASSRLGQAQETQYF